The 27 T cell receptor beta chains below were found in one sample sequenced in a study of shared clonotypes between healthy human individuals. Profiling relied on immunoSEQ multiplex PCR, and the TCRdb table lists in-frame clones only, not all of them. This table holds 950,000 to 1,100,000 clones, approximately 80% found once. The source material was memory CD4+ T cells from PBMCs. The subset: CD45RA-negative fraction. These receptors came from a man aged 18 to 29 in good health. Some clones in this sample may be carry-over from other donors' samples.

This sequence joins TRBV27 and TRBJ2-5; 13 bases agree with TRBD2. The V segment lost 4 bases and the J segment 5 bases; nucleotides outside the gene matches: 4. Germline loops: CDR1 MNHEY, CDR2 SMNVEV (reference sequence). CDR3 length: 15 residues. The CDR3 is CASSSGLAGRETQYF. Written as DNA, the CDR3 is TGTGCCAGCAGTTCGGGACTAGCGGGACGGGAGACCCAGTACTTC.

CDR3 region: CASKPWTSGGTSTDTQYF. CDR3 nucleotides: TGTGCCAGCAAACCCTGGACTAGCGGGGGCACTAGCACAGATACGCAGTATTTT. The chain is built from TRBV2 and TRBJ2-3, with 13 bases aligning to TRBD2. The CDR3 loop spans 18 amino acids. With 7 bases clipped from V and 0 bases from J, the junction kept 10 bases outside the gene matches. The germline CDR1 and CDR2 sequences are SNHLY and FYNNEI.

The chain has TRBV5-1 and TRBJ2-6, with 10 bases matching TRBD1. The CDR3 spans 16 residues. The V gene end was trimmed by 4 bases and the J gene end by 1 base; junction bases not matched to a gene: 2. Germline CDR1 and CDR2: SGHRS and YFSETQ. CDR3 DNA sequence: TGCGCCAGCAGCGGGACAGGGGCGTCTGGGGCCAACGTCCTGACTTTC. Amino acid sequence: CASSGTGASGANVLTF.

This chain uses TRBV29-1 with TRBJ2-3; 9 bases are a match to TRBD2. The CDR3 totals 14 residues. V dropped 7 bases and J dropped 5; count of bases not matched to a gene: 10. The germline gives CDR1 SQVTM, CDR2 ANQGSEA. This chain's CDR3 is CSGLPGLALDTQYF. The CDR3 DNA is TGCAGCGGTCTGCCGGGACTAGCCCTAGATACGCAGTATTTT.

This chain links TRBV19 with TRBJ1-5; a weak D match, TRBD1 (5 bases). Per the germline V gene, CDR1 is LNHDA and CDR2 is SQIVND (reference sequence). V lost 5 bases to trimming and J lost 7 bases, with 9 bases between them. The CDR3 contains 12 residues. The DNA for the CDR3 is TGTGCCAGTAGTGCCCGGGGGCAGCCCCAGCATTTT. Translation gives CASSARGQPQHF.

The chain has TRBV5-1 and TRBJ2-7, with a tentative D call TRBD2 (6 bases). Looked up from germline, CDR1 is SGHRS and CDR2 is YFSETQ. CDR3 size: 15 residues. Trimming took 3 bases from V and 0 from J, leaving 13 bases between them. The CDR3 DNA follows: TGCGCCAGCAGCTGGGGACTGAGTCTCTCCTACGAGCAGTACTTC. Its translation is CASSWGLSLSYEQYF.

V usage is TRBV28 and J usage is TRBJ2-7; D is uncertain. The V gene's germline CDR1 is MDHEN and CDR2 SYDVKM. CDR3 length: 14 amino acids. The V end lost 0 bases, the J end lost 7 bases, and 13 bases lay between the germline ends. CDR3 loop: CASSLWGIMGEQYF. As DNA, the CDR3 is TGTGCCAGCAGTTTATGGGGGATTATGGGAGAGCAGTACTTC.

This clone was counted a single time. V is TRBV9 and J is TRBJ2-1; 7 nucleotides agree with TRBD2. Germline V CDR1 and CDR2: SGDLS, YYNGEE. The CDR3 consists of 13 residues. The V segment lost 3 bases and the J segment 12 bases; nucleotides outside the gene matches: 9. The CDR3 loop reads CASSGPTSLTQFF. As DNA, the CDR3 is TGTGCCAGCAGCGGCCCGACTAGCTTAACGCAGTTCTTC.

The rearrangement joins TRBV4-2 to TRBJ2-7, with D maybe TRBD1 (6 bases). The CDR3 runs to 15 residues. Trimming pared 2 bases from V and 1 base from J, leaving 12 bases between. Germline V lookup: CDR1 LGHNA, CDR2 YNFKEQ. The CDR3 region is CASSQIGQYSYEQYF. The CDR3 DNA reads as TGTGCCAGCAGCCAAATAGGACAGTATTCCTACGAGCAGTACTTC.

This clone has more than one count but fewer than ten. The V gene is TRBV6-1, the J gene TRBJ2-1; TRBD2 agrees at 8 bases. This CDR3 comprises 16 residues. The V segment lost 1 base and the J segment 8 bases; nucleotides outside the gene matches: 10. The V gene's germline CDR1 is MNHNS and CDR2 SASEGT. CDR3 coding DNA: TGTGCCAGCAGTGAAGTAGGGACTAGGGGAGGCGATGAGCAGTTCTTC. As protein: CASSEVGTRGGDEQFF.

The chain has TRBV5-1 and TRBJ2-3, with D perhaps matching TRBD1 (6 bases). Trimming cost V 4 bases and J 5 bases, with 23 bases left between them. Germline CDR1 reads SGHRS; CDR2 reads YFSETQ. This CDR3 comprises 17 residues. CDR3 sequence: CASSPTPDRVIGDTQYF. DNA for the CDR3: TGCGCCAGCAGCCCCACCCCGGACAGAGTAATAGGAGATACGCAGTATTTT. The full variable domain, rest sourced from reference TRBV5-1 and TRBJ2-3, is KAGVTQTPRYLIKTRGQQVTLSCSPISGHRSVSWYQQTPGQGLQFLFEYFSETQRNKGNFPGRFSGRQFSNSRSEMNVSTLELGDSALYLCASSPTPDRVIGDTQYFGPGTRLTVL.

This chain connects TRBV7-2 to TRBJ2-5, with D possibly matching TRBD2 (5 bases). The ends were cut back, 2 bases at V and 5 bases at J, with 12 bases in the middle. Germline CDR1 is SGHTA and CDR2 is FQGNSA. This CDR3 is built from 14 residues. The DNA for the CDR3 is TGTGCCAGCAGCTTACGGTCCGGGATGGAGACCCAGTACTTC. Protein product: CASSLRSGMETQYF.

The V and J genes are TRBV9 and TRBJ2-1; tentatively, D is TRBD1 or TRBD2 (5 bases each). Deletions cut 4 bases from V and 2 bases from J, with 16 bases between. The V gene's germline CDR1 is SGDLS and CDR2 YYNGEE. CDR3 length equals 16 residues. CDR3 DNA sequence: TGTGCCAGCAGCCCACCGGGACCGACGACCTACAATGAGCAGTTCTTC. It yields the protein CASSPPGPTTYNEQFF.

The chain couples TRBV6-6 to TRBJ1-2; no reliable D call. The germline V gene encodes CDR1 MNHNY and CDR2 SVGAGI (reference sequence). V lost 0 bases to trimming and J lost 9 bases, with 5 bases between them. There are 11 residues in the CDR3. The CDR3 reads CASSYSYRYTF. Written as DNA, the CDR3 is TGTGCCAGCAGTTACTCTTACCGCTACACCTTC.

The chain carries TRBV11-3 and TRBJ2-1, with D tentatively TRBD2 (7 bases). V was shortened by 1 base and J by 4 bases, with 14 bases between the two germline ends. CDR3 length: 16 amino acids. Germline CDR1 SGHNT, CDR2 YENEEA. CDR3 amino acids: CASSLGPAGAYNEQFF. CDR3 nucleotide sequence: TGTGCCAGCAGCTTAGGCCCTGCGGGGGCGTACAATGAGCAGTTCTTC.

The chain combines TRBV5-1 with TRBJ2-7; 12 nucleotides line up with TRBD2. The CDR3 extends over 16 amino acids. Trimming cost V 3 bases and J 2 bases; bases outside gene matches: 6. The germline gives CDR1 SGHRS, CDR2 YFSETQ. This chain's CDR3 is CASSSGTSGFAYEQYF. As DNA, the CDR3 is TGCGCCAGCAGCTCAGGGACTAGCGGGTTCGCCTACGAGCAGTACTTC. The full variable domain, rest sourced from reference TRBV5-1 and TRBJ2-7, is KAGVTQTPRYLIKTRGQQVTLSCSPISGHRSVSWYQQTPGQGLQFLFEYFSETQRNKGNFPGRFSGRQFSNSRSEMNVSTLELGDSALYLCASSSGTSGFAYEQYFGPGTRLTVT.

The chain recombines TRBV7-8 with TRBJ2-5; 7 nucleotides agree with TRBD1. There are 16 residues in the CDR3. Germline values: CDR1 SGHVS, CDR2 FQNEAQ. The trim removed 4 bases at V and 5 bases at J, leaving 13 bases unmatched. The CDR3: CASSSRQGMWLETQYF. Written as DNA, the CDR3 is TGTGCCAGCAGCTCCCGACAGGGAATGTGGCTGGAGACCCAGTACTTC.

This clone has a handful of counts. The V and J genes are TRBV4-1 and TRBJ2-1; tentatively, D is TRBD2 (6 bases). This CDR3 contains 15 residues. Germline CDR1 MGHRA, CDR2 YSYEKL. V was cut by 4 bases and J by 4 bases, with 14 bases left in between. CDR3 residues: CASSRGGPWYNEQFF. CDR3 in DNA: TGCGCCAGCAGCCGTGGAGGGCCGTGGTACAATGAGCAGTTCTTC.

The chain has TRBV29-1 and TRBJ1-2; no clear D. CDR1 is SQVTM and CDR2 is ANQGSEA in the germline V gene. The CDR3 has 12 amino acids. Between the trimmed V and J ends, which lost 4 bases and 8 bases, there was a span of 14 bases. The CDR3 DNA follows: TGCAGCGTTGTGGGAGGGTCCGACGGCTACACCTTC. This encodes CSVVGGSDGYTF.

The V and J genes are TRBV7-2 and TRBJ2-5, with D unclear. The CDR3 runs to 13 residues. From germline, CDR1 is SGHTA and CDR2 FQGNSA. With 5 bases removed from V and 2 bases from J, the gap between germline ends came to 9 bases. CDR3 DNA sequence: TGTGCCAGCAGCCAAATAAGTCAAGAGACCCAGTACTTC. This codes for CASSQISQETQYF.

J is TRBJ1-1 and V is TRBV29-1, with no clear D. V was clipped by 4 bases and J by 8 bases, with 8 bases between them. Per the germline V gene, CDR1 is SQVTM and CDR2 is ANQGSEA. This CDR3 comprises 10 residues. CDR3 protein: CSVGAAEAFF. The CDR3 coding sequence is TGCAGCGTTGGGGCGGCAGAAGCTTTCTTT.

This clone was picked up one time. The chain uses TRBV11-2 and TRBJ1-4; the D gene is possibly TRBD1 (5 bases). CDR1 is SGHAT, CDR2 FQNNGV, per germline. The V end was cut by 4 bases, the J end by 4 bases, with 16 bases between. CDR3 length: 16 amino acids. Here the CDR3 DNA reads TGTGCCAGCAGCTCCGGGTGGGGGTCGATTAATGAAAAACTGTTTTTT. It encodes CASSSGWGSINEKLFF.

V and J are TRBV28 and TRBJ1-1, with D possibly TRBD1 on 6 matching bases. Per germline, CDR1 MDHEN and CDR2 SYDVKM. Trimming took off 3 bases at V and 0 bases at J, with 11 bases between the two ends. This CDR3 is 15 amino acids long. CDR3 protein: CASSLYRVVNTEAFF. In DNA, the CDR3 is TGTGCCAGCAGTTTGTACAGGGTGGTGAACACTGAAGCTTTCTTT.

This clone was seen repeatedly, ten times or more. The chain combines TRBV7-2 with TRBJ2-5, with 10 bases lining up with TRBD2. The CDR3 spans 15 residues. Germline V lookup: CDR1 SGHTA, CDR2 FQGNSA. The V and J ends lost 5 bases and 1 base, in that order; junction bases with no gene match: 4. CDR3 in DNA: TGTGCCAGCAGCCTCGCTAGCGGGGGCCAAGAGACCCAGTACTTC. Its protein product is CASSLASGGQETQYF.

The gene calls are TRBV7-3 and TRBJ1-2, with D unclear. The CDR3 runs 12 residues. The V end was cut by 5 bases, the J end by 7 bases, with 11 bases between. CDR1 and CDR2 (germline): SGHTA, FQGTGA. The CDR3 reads CASSLPFTGYTF. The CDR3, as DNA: TGTGCCAGCAGCCTACCTTTTACTGGCTACACCTTC.

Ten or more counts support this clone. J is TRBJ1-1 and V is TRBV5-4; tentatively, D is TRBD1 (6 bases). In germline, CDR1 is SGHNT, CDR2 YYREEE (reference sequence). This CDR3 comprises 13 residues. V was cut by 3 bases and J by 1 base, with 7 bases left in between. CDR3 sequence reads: CASSWDKNTEAFF. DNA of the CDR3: TGTGCCAGCAGCTGGGACAAGAACACTGAAGCTTTCTTT.

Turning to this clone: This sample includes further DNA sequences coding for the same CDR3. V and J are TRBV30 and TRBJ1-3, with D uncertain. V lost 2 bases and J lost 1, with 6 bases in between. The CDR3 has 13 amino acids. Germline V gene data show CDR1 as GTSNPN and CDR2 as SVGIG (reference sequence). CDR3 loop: CAWSLVSGNTIYF. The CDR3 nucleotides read TGTGCCTGGAGTCTCGTATCTGGAAACACCATATATTTT.